This entry concerns a single T cell receptor beta chain. In the original workflow: Reference gene primer amplification gave nucleated cell count estimates. This table comes from immunoSEQ multiplex PCR, and its TCRdb copy is limited to in-frame clones, with some not included. The V and J calls and the clone size are those of that table, but D and trimming were determined from the DNA. The repertoire includes about 200,000 clones, just over 85% of them detected once, and 3.5% to 4.5% sits in the top ten. These data are taken from a study of blood T cell repertoires in COVID-19. Across the study: Spain, Italy and the United States supplied samples that represented acute and convalescent COVID-19. T cells, B-cell-depleted T cells, or PBMCs provided the cDNA or gDNA that served as material.

With 6 bases removed from V and 5 bases from J, the gap between germline ends came to 10 bases. The germline gives CDR1 ENHRY, CDR2 SYGVKD. The CDR3 extends over 13 amino acids. Sequencing was carried out using peripheral blood. The chain combines TRBV10-3 with TRBJ1-4; the D gene is possibly TRBD1 (5 bases). The TCR sequence derives from a man aged 50-59 years with acute or convalescent COVID-19. CDR3 nucleotides: TGTGCCATCAGCAGACAGCTAAATGAAAAACTGTTTTTT. Protein: CAISRQLNEKLFF.